This T cell receptor (beta chain) is from a study of beta chain features in type 1 diabetes. The entirety of the isolated RNA underwent reverse transcription, so expressed TCRB transcripts were sequenced. The data were produced by immunoSEQ multiplex PCR, yet TCRdb's version contains in-frame clones alone and is incomplete. The sample holds 250,000 to 300,000 clones; roughly 13% are singletons and the top ten take about 0.015%. Findings and limits, study-wide: The study found moderately but significantly shorter TCRB CDR3s in all four CD4+ subsets of Type 1 diabetes patients.

Germline V CDR1 and CDR2: SNHLY, FYNNEI. The CDR3 is 11 amino acids. Trimming cost V 7 bases and J 7 bases, with 8 bases left between them. This clone has a handful of counts. What it binds is not known. The chain is built from TRBV2 and TRBJ2-1; D may be TRBD2 (5 bases). Source material: naive CD4+ T cells from blood. This clonotype originated in a man aged 25-45 years with type 1 diabetes. CDR3 residues: CASTGRNEQFF. Here the CDR3 DNA reads TGTGCCAGCACTGGGAGAAATGAGCAGTTCTTC.